This T cell receptor beta chain comes out of a study of blood T cell repertoires in COVID-19. As for the study in general: Acute and convalescent COVID-19 specimens originated in the United States, Italy and Spain. PBMCs, B-cell-depleted T cells, or T cells were the source of the cDNA or gDNA that made up the material.

Trimming took 5 bases from V and 7 from J; bases not matched to a gene: 14. The germline CDR1 and CDR2 sequences are SGHTA and FQGNSA. The CDR3 is 15 amino acids. TCRdb keeps only in-frame clones here, not all; method: immunoSEQ multiplex PCR. The data contain about 52,000 clones, roughly 87% of them singletons. The chain links TRBV7-2 to TRBJ2-7; 7 bases line up with TRBD1. Sequenced: peripheral blood. The source of this sequence is a human donor with active COVID-19. The donor label of this sample is uncertain. The CDR3 region has the DNA TGTGCCAGCAGCCGTCGTAAACAGGGGATATGGGAGCAGTACTTC. Its translation: CASSRRKQGIWEQYF.